This record covers a single T cell receptor (beta chain). Libraries were prepared by immunoSEQ multiplex PCR; TCRdb keeps only in-frame clonotypes and omits some of them. The table lists about 79,000 clones, 91% of them singletons. This CDR3 has 14 residues. The V end was cut by 1 base, the J end by 1 base, with 7 bases between. Germline values: CDR1 LNHNV, CDR2 YYDKDF (reference sequence). These data are taken from a study of OX40 agonist ivuxolimab in advanced cancers. The sequence was obtained from an adult with an advanced solid tumor such as melanoma, head and neck, liver or kidney cancer. The material sequenced was CD4+ or CD8+ T cells sorted from blood, taken in a trial of the OX40 agonist ivuxolimab. The V and J genes are TRBV15 and TRBJ1-1; D gene uncertain. CDR3 sequence (DNA): TGTGCCACCAGCAGAGTCAATGGGAACACTGAAGCTTTCTTT. Protein: CATSRVNGNTEAFF.